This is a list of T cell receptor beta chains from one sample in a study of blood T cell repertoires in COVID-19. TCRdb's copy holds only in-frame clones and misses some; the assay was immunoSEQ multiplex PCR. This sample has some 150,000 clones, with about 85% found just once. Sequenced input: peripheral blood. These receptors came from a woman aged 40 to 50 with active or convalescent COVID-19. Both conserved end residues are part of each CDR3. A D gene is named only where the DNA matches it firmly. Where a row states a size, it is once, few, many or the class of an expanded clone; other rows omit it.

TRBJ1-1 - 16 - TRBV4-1 TGCGCCAGCGTATTCCTTCCGGGCCAAGGGGTCACTGAAGCTTTCTTT CASVFLPGQGVTEAFF
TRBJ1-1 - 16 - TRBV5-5 TGTGCCAGCAGCTTGGCCCATTTCGGGGGGCCCTATGAAGCTTTCTTT CASSLAHFGGPYEAFF
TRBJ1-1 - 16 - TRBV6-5 TGTGCCAGCAGTTACGGACTCAAAGTAAGGTACACTGAAGCTTTCTTT CASSYGLKVRYTEAFF
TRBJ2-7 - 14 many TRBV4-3 TGCGCCAGCAGCCAAGATCAGGGCCCCTACGAGCAGTACTTC CASSQDQGPYEQYF
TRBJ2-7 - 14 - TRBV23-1 TGCGCCAGCAGTCAAGAATTGGGGGGCTACGAGCAGTACTTC CASSQELGGYEQYF
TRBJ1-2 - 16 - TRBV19 TGTGCCAGTAGTATAGGCGGCAGGGGCAAGAACTATGGCTACACCTTC CASSIGGRGKNYGYTF
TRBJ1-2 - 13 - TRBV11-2 TGTGCCAGCAGCCCAAGTCGCGTCTATGGCTACACCTTC CASSPSRVYGYTF
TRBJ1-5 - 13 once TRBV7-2 TGTGCCAGCAGCTTAGAAACGGGACAGCCCCAGCATTTT CASSLETGQPQHF
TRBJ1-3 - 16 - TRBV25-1 TGTGCCAGCAGTGAAAGTACAGGCAGCTCTGGAAACACCATATATTTT CASSESTGSSGNTIYF
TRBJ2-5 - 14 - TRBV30 TGTGCCTGGAGTGTACGGGGGATCCAAGAGACCCAGTACTTC CAWSVRGIQETQYF
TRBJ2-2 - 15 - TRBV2 TGTGCCAGCAAAGGCCAGCGCCCGAACACCGGGGAGCTGTTTTTT CASKGQRPNTGELFF
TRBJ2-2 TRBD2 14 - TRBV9 TGTGCCAGCAGCCCCCAGCGGGAGATCGGGGAGCTGTTTTTT CASSPQREIGELFF
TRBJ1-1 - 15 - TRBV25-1 TGTGCCAGCAGTGTACATGGGGGGGCTGGCGGTGAAGCTTTCTTT CASSVHGGAGGEAFF
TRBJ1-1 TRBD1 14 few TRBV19 TGTGCCAGTAGCCAGGAGGGGGCCGGGGGTGAAGCTTTCTTT CASSQEGAGGEAFF
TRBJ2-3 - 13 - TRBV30 TGTGCCTGGAGTCTCACTAGCACAGATACGCAGTATTTT CAWSLTSTDTQYF
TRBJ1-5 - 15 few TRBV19 TGTGCCAGTAGTCTCCACAGGTCAGGCAATCAGCCCCAGCATTTT CASSLHRSGNQPQHF
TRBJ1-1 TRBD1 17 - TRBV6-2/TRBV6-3 TGTGCCAGCAGTCAAACCCGGACAGGGGGCCGGAGGGGTGAAGCTTTCTTT CASSQTRTGGRRGEAFF
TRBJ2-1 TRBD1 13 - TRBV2 TGTGCCAGCAGAACAGGGGTCTACAATGAGCAGTTCTTC CASRTGVYNEQFF
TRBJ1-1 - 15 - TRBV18 TGTGCCAGCTCACCACCGGCAGTTGCGAACACTGAAGCTTTCTTT CASSPPAVANTEAFF
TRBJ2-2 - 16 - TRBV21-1 TGTGCCAGCAGCAAACCTAGCGGGGGGGCCCACGGGGAGCTGTTTTTT CASSKPSGGAHGELFF
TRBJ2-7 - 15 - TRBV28 TGTGCCAGCAGTTCTCGACAGTTGGGGTCCTACGAGCAGTACTTC CASSSRQLGSYEQYF
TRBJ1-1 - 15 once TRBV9 TGTGCCAGCAGCCTAGGGGACAACCTGAACACTGAAGCTTTCTTT CASSLGDNLNTEAFF
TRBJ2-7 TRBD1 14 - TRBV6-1 TGTGCCAGCAGGTACCGGGACAGGGGCTACGAGCAGTACTTC CASRYRDRGYEQYF
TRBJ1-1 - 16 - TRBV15 TGTGCCACCAGCCCTCCCGTCTACAGGGATAACACTGAAGCTTTCTTT CATSPPVYRDNTEAFF
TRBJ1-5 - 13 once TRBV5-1 TGCGCCAGCAGCTTGGACAGTAATCAGCCCCAGCATTTT CASSLDSNQPQHF
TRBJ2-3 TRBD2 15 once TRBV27 TGTGCCAGCAGTCCGCGGGGTAGCGGGACAGATACGCAGTATTTT CASSPRGSGTDTQYF
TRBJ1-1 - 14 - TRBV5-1 TGCGCCAGCAGCTTGAGTCTTGGCCAGACTGAAGCTTTCTTT CASSLSLGQTEAFF
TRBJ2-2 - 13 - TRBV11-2 TGTGCCAGCAGCCCCCTACCCCCCGGGGAGCTGTTTTTT CASSPLPPGELFF
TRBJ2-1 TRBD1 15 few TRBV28 TGTGCCAGCAGTACAGGGACAGCCCAATCCTATGAGCAGTTCTTC CASSTGTAQSYEQFF
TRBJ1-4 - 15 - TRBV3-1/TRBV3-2 TGTGCCAGCAGCCCCGTAGGAGGGGAAAATGAAAAACTGTTTTTT CASSPVGGENEKLFF
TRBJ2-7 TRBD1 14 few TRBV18 TGTGCCAGCTCACTATCGACAGGGCTCTACGAGCAGTACTTC CASSLSTGLYEQYF
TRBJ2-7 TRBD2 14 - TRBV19 TGTGCCAGTAGACCTAGCGGGAGCTCCTACGAGCAGTACTTC CASRPSGSSYEQYF
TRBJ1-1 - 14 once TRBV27 TGTGCCAGCAGTTTCGCAGAAATAAACACTGAAGCTTTCTTT CASSFAEINTEAFF
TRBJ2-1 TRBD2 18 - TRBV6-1 TGTGCCAGCAGTGAATGGCTAGCGGGGTCTTACTCCTACAATGAGCAGTTCTTC CASSEWLAGSYSYNEQFF
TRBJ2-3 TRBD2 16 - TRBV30 TGTGCCTGGAGTATAGGACTAGCGGGGACAACAGATACGCAGTATTTT CAWSIGLAGTTDTQYF
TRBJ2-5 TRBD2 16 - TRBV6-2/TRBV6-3 TGTGCCAGCAGCCGAACAGCAGCGGGAAATAAAGAGACCCAGTACTTC CASSRTAAGNKETQYF
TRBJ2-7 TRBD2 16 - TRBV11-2 TGTGCCAGCAGCCGGACGGGGACTAGCGGTAACTACGAGCAGTACTTC CASSRTGTSGNYEQYF
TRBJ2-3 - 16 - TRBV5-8 TGTGCCAGCAGCAGTAGCGGATTCCCTGGCACAGATACGCAGTATTTT CASSSSGFPGTDTQYF
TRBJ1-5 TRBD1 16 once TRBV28 TGTGCCAGCAGTTCGACAGGGTTAGGCAAGAATCAGCCCCAGCATTTT CASSSTGLGKNQPQHF
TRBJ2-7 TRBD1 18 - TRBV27 TGTGCCAGCAGTCGGGACAGGCCAACGTCGGGGTTTTCCTACGAGCAGTACTTC CASSRDRPTSGFSYEQYF
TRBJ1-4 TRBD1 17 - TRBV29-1 TGCAGCGTTGCAAGAGGGGGCCCGAGGGGGAGAGGTGAAAAACTGTTTTTT CSVARGGPRGRGEKLFF
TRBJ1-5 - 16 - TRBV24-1 TGTGCCACCAGCCCGACAGGAGCTCTTAACCATCAGCCCCAGCATTTT CATSPTGALNHQPQHF
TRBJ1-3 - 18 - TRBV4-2 TGTGCCAGCAGCCAAGATGGTCCCAGGGGCCTCTCTGGAAACACCATATATTTT CASSQDGPRGLSGNTIYF
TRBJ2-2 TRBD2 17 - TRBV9 TGTGCCAGCAGCCCAGGGCCGCGGGGGGGTGGTACCGGGGAGCTGTTTTTT CASSPGPRGGGTGELFF
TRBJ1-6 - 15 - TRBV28 TGTGCCAGCAGTTCGGGGACACTGAATAATTCACCCCTCCACTTT CASSSGTLNNSPLHF